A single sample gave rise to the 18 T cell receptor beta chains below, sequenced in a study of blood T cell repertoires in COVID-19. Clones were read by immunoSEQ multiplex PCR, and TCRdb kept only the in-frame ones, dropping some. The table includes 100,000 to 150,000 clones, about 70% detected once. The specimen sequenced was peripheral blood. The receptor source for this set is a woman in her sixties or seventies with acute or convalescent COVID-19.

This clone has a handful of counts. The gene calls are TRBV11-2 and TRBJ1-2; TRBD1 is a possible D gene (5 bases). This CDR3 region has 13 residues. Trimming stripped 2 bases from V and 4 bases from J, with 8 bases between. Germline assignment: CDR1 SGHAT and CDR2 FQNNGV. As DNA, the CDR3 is TGTGCCAGCAGCTTATCAGGGATCTATGGCTACACCTTC. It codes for CASSLSGIYGYTF.

As DNA, the CDR3 is TGTGCCAGCAGCCCCGGGACAGCATATAGCAATCAGCCCCAGCATTTT. Its protein product is CASSPGTAYSNQPQHF. The chain links TRBV7-8 to TRBJ1-5; 7 bases match TRBD1. The CDR3 length is 16 residues. J lost 0 bases, V lost 5 bases, and 7 bases had no gene match. Germline V gene data show CDR1 as SGHVS and CDR2 as FQNEAQ.

The CDR3 spells CASRLRIGTLYF. CDR3 bases: TGTGCCAGCCGTTTACGAATCGGGACACTTTACTTC. The chain has TRBV6-5 and TRBJ2-7; D perhaps matches TRBD1 (6 bases). The V end lost 8 bases, the J end lost 13 bases, and 21 bases lay between the germline ends. The CDR3 extends over 12 amino acids. Germline V gene data show CDR1 as MNHEY and CDR2 as SVGAGI.

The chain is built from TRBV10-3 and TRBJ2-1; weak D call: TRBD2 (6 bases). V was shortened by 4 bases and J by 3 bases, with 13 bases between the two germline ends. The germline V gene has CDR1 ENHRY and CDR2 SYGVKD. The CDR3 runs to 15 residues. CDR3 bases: TGTGCCATCAGTGCCGGGACTGTTGACTACAATGAGCAGTTCTTC. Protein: CAISAGTVDYNEQFF.

CDR3 bases: TGTGCCAGTAGTATTAAGGCGGGGGGTCGGGCAGATACGCAGTATTTT. Encoded protein: CASSIKAGGRADTQYF. This sequence joins TRBV19 and TRBJ2-3; 8 bases align to TRBD2. Germline CDR1 and CDR2: LNHDA and SQIVND (reference sequence). With V trimmed by 3 bases and J by 4 bases, 9 bases remained unmatched. The CDR3 sequence is 16 residues long.

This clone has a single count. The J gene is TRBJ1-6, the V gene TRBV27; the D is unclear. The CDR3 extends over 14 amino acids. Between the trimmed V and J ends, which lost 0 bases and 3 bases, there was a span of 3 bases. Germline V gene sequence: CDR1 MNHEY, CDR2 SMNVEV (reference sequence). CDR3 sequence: CASSLSFYNSPLHF. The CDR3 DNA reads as TGTGCCAGCAGTTTATCCTTCTATAATTCACCCCTCCACTTT.

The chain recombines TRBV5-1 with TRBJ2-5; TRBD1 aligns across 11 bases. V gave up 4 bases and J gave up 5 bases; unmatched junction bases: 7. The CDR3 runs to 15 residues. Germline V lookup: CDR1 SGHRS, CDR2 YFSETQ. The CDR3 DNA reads TGCGCCAGCAGCGCAGGGGACAGGGGGTGGGAGACCCAGTACTTC. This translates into CASSAGDRGWETQYF.

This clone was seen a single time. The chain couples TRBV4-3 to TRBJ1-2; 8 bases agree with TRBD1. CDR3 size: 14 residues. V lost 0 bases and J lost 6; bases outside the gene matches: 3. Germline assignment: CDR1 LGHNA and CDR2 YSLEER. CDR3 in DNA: TGCGCCAGCAGCCAAGAGACAGGGGAGAATGGCTACACCTTC. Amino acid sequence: CASSQETGENGYTF.

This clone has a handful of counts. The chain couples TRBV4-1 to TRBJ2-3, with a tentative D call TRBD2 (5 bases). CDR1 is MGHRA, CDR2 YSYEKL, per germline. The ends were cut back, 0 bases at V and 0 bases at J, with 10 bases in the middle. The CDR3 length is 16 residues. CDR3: CASSQESAASTDTQYF. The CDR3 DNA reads TGCGCCAGCAGCCAAGAGTCAGCGGCGAGCACAGATACGCAGTATTTT.

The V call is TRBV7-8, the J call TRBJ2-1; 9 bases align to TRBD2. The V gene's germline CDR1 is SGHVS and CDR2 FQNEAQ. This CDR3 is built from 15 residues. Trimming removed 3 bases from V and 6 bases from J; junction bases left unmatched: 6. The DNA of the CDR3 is TGTGCCAGCAGCTTGGGTGGACTAGCGAGCAATGAGCAGTTCTTC. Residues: CASSLGGLASNEQFF.

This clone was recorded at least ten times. The CDR3 coding sequence is TGTGCCAGCAGCCAAGTGGGCGGGATGGCCCAGTACTTC. This sequence encodes CASSQVGGMAQYF. V is TRBV3-1 (or the pseudogene TRBV3-2) and J is TRBJ2-5; maybe TRBD2 (6 bases). The V gene's germline CDR1 is LGHDT and CDR2 YNNKEL (reference sequence). V lost 1 base and J 9 bases, leaving 12 bases between the germline ends. The CDR3 runs to 13 residues.

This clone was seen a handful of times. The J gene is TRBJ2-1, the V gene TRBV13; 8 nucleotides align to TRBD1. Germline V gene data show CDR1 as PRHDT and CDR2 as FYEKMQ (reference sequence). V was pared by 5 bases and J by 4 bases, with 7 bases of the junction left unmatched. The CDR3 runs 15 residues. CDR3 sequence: CASSQEQGAYNEQFF. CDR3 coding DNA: TGTGCCAGCAGCCAGGAGCAGGGGGCTTACAATGAGCAGTTCTTC.

DNA of the CDR3: TGTGCCAGCAGTTTATGGTCGCAGGGGATGTATAGCAATCAGCCCCAGCATTTT. Protein: CASSLWSQGMYSNQPQHF. This chain connects TRBV28 to TRBJ1-5; possible D gene TRBD1, 6 bases. The CDR3 is 18 residues long. Germline V gene data show CDR1 as MDHEN and CDR2 as SYDVKM. V was trimmed by 0 bases and J by 0 bases, leaving 15 bases between them.

The CDR3 bases are TGCGCCAGCAGCCAAAGACAGTCGAGTGAGACCCAGTACTTC. Residues: CASSQRQSSETQYF. V and J are TRBV5-1 and TRBJ2-5; D possibly corresponds to TRBD1 (5 bases). The CDR3 length is 14 residues. The V end was cut by 4 bases, the J end by 5 bases, with 15 bases between. CDR1 and CDR2 from the germline V gene are SGHRS and YFSETQ.

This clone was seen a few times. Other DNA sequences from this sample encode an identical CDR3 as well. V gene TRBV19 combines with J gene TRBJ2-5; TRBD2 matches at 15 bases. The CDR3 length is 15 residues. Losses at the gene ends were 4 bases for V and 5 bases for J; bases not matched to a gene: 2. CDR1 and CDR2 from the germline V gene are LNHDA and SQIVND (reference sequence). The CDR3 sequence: CASSTGLAGGETQYF. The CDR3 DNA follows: TGTGCCAGTAGTACGGGACTAGCGGGAGGCGAGACCCAGTACTTC.

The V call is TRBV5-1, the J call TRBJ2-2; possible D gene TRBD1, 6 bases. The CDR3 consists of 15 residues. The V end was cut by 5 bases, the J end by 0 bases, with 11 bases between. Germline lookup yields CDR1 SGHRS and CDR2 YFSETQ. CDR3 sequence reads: CASRQGLANTGELFF. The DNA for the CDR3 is TGCGCCAGCAGACAGGGTCTCGCGAACACCGGGGAGCTGTTTTTT.

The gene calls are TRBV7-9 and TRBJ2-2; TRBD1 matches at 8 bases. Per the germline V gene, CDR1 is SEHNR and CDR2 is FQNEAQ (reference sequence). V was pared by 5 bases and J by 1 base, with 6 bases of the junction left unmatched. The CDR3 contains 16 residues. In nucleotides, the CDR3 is TGTGCCAGCAGCCGATCAGGGACAGGGAACACCGGGGAGCTGTTTTTT. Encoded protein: CASSRSGTGNTGELFF.

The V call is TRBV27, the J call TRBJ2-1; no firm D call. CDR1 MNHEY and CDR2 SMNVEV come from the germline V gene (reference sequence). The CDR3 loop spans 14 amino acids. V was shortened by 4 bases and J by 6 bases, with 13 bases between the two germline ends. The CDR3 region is CASSSTPPVNEQFF. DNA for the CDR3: TGTGCCAGCAGTTCGACTCCCCCGGTCAATGAGCAGTTCTTC.